The T cell receptor (beta chain) described here comes from a study of post-analysis software for immune sequencing data. Turning to the study itself: Some patients lacked subtype; others had relapsing-remitting, secondary progressive or progressive-relapsing disease. Findings of the study overall: Among four to six TRBV segments more frequent in patients than controls were TRBV5-6, TRBV5-1 and TRBV20-1.

Prepared libraries of TCR beta cDNA carried unique molecular identifiers. TCRdb used MiXCR to reprocess the PCR reads, holding one entry per CDR3 protein. The table includes 650,000 to 850,000 distinct CDR3 sequences, 46% detected once. CDR1 is MNHEY, CDR2 SMNVEV, per germline (reference sequence). The CDR3 totals 13 residues. Concerning this clonotype: The antigen is not known.

This clonotype was obtained from a girl aged 5-17 years with multiple sclerosis. Specimen: blood. The chain recombines TRBV27 with TRBJ2-4; D assignment may be TRBD1 or TRBD2 (5 bases each). The DNA end favors TRBJ2-7, so the J call may be wrong. The CDR3 sequence is CASQGLATYEQYF. The CDR3 DNA reads as TGTGCCAGCCAGGGTCTAGCCACCTACGAGCAGTACTTC.